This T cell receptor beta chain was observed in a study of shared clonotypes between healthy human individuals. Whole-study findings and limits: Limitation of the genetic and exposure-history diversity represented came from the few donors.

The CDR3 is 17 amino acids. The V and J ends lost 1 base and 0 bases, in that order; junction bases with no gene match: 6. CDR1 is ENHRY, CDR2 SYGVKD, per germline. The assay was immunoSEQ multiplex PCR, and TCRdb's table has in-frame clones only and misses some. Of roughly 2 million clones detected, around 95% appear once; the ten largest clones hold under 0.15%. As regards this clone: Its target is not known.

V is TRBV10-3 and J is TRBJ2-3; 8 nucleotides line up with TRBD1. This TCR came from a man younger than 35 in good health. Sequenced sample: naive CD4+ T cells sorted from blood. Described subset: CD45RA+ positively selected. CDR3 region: CAISEWPRGLSTDTQYF. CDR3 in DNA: TGTGCCATCAGTGAGTGGCCCAGGGGGCTAAGCACAGATACGCAGTATTTT.